A single sample gave rise to the 27 T cell receptor beta chains below, sequenced in a study of CD4 T cells in relation to SARS-CoV-2 and coronaviruses. The unexposed donors gave CD4+ T cells in about 2011-2019, prior to COVID-19. Assay: immunoSEQ multiplex PCR; the TCRdb copy retains only in-frame clones and omits some. The sample consists of roughly 63,000 clones, about 94% of them appearing once. What was sequenced was naive CD4+ T cells from PBMCs. Subset denoted: naive CD4+ T cells isolated by negative enrichment. These receptors all stem from a human donor in good health.

The J gene is TRBJ2-5, the V gene TRBV1; the table's TRBD2 call for D was not verified on the DNA. TRBV1 has pseudogene status. CDR3 length: 19 amino acids. CDR3 DNA sequence: TGCACCAGCAGCCAACATATTGCGGGAGGCCCTACTTGGGGGGAGACCCAGTACTTC. Its protein is CTSSQHIAGGPTWGETQYF.

With respect to this clone: Other DNA sequences in this specimen translate into the identical CDR3. This chain links TRBV18 with TRBJ2-3; D is ambiguous. The length of the CDR3 is 14 residues. Trimming cost V 2 bases and J 2 bases, with 8 bases left between them. Germline CDR1 is KGHSH and CDR2 is LQKENI. This CDR3 is CASSPTGSTDTQYF. In DNA, the CDR3 is TGTGCCAGCTCACCAACCGGTTCCACAGATACGCAGTATTTT.

The chain recombines TRBV10-1 with TRBJ1-4; D gene ambiguous. This CDR3 region has 15 residues. Looked up from germline, CDR1 is WNHNN and CDR2 is SYGVQD (reference sequence). Deletions cut 3 bases from V and 1 base from J, with 9 bases between. CDR3 in amino acids: CASSENRRTNEKLFF. CDR3 sequence (DNA): TGCGCCAGCAGTGAAAACAGAAGAACTAATGAAAAACTGTTTTTT.

The chain uses TRBV21-1 and TRBJ2-1; the table assigns TRBD1, which was not confirmed against the DNA. TRBV21-1 has pseudogene status. This CDR3 comprises 13 residues. CDR3 in amino acids: CASSKRRDRVEFF. CDR3 DNA: TGTGCCAGCAGCAAAAGGCGGGACAGGGTGGAGTTCTTC.

The V call is TRBV28, the J call TRBJ1-4, with a possible D match to TRBD1 (5 bases). The V end was cut by 5 bases, the J end by 7 bases, with 17 bases between. Germline loops: CDR1 MDHEN, CDR2 SYDVKM. This CDR3 is 15 amino acids long. The CDR3 region is CASSPPMGGGEKLFF. The CDR3 nucleotides read TGTGCCAGCAGTCCCCCTATGGGGGGGGGTGAAAAACTGTTTTTT. Combining the CDR3 with reference TRBV28 and TRBJ1-4 gives the whole variable domain DVKVTQSSRYLVKRTGEKVFLECVQDMDHENMFWYRQDPGLGLRLIYFSYDVKMKEKGDIPEGYSVSREKKERFSLILESASTNQTSMYLCASSPPMGGGEKLFFGSGTQLSVL.

The CDR3 is CATSDLTGKLFF. CDR3 in DNA: TGTGCCACCAGTGATTTGACCGGAAAACTGTTTTTT. The gene calls are TRBV24-1 and TRBJ1-4; D ambiguous. This CDR3 has 12 residues. Germline loops: CDR1 KGHDR, CDR2 SFDVKD. Trimming took off 0 bases at V and 10 bases at J, with 5 bases between the two ends.

This chain links TRBV28 with TRBJ1-5; 7 positions agree with TRBD1. Germline V gene lookup returns CDR1 MDHEN and CDR2 SYDVKM. CDR3 length: 17 amino acids. V gave up 3 bases and J gave up 0 bases; unmatched junction bases: 8. The CDR3, as DNA: TGTGCCAGCAGTTTGAACGGCAGGGGGTTTAGCAATCAGCCCCAGCATTTT. Its protein product is CASSLNGRGFSNQPQHF. Full variable domain (outside the CDR3, taken from reference TRBV28 and TRBJ1-5): DVKVTQSSRYLVKRTGEKVFLECVQDMDHENMFWYRQDPGLGLRLIYFSYDVKMKEKGDIPEGYSVSREKKERFSLILESASTNQTSMYLCASSLNGRGFSNQPQHFGDGTRLSIL.

V gene TRBV28 combines with J gene TRBJ1-5; 8 bases map to TRBD1. Germline values: CDR1 MDHEN, CDR2 SYDVKM. After removal of 6 bases from V and 0 bases from J, the junction contained 10 bases not matched to a gene. The CDR3 has 17 residues. CDR3 coding DNA: TGTGCCAGCAGCGACGACAGGGGAACGATTAGCAATCAGCCCCAGCATTTT. Its translation: CASSDDRGTISNQPQHF.

The chain employs TRBV20-1 and TRBJ1-2; tentative D call: TRBD1 (5 bases). Germline V lookup: CDR1 DFQATT, CDR2 SNEGSKA (reference sequence). There are 11 residues in the CDR3. CDR3 DNA sequence: TGCAGCCCGGGCAGGGTAGGTGGCTACACCTTC. It encodes CSPGRVGGYTF.

The chain employs TRBV11-2 and TRBJ2-5, with D uncertain. The CDR3 is 13 residues long. The V gene lost 1 base and the J gene lost 7 bases, with 10 bases spanning the gap. Germline V lookup: CDR1 SGHAT, CDR2 FQNNGV. In nucleotides, the CDR3 is TGTGCCAGCAGCTTAGTGTTCGGCGGGACCCAGTACTTC. Its protein product is CASSLVFGGTQYF.

The chain combines TRBV28 with TRBJ1-2; D is undetermined. The CDR3 contains 12 residues. The germline gives CDR1 MDHEN, CDR2 SYDVKM. V was clipped by 7 bases and J by 2 bases, with 8 bases between them. CDR3 DNA sequence: TGTGCCAGCATCACGGGGAACTATGGCTACACCTTC. It yields the protein CASITGNYGYTF.

The V and J genes are TRBV19 and TRBJ1-5; 7 bases match TRBD1. The trim removed 8 bases at V and 2 bases at J, leaving 3 bases unmatched. The CDR3 runs 13 residues. Germline CDR1 and CDR2: LNHDA and SQIVND (reference sequence). The DNA of the CDR3 is TGTGCCAGTCGTGACAGGGGCAATCAGCCCCAGCATTTT. Its translation: CASRDRGNQPQHF.

The chain joins TRBV4-1 to TRBJ1-6, with a tentative D call TRBD1 (5 bases). Germline V gene sequence: CDR1 MGHRA, CDR2 YSYEKL. Trimming removed 1 base from V and 7 bases from J, with 17 bases in between. The CDR3 extends over 17 amino acids. CDR3 DNA: TGCGCCAGCAGCCAAGTGTTACAGGCCAGGACGAATTCACCCCTCCACTTT. Translated, it gives CASSQVLQARTNSPLHF.

This clone was recorded once. This chain links TRBV4-1 with TRBJ2-7; possibly TRBD2 for D (7 bases). The CDR3 sequence is 19 residues long. V was cut by 0 bases and J by 3 bases, with 24 bases left in between. The germline V gene encodes CDR1 MGHRA and CDR2 YSYEKL. CDR3 sequence: CASSQDGSGATSFYYEQYF. In nucleotides, the CDR3 is TGCGCCAGCAGCCAAGATGGGTCGGGGGCGACTAGCTTCTACTACGAGCAGTACTTC.

The sample holds one count of this clone. The chain links TRBV24-1 to TRBJ2-7; the D gene is possibly TRBD1 (5 bases). The germline V gene has CDR1 KGHDR and CDR2 SFDVKD. Deletions cut 5 bases from V and 3 bases from J, with 10 bases between. This CDR3 is built from 13 residues. The CDR3: CATSGSTVYEQYF. The DNA of the CDR3 is TGTGCCACCAGTGGATCGACAGTCTACGAGCAGTACTTC.

The chain links TRBV6-5 to TRBJ2-7; 8 nucleotides align to TRBD1. The CDR3 runs 15 residues. With V trimmed by 2 bases and J by 1 base, 4 bases remained unmatched. Germline V gene sequence: CDR1 MNHEY, CDR2 SVGAGI. The CDR3 protein is CASSYLRDRSYEQYF. The CDR3 nucleotides are TGTGCCAGCAGTTACCTCCGGGACAGGTCCTACGAGCAGTACTTC.

The V call is TRBV11-2, the J call TRBJ2-2; TRBD1 aligns across 10 bases. The CDR3 length is 17 residues. Germline V CDR1 and CDR2: SGHAT, FQNNGV. V shed 3 bases and J 6 bases; nucleotides not matched to a gene: 10. CDR3 loop: CASSLWMRDRGAGELFF. The CDR3 bases are TGTGCCAGCAGCTTGTGGATGCGGGACAGGGGTGCCGGGGAGCTGTTTTTT.

The chain carries TRBV11-2 and TRBJ2-3, with 11 bases identical to TRBD2. The CDR3 has 16 amino acids. Germline values: CDR1 SGHAT, CDR2 FQNNGV. With V trimmed by 3 bases and J by 0 bases, 2 bases remained unmatched. The CDR3 loop is CASSFRLAGSTDTQYF. CDR3 in DNA: TGTGCCAGCAGCTTCCGACTAGCGGGAAGCACAGATACGCAGTATTTT.

The chain is built from TRBV9 and TRBJ2-7; 10 bases are shared with TRBD2. With 3 bases clipped from V and 9 bases from J, the junction kept 6 bases outside the gene matches. This CDR3 region has 13 residues. Looked up from germline, CDR1 is SGDLS and CDR2 is YYNGEE. The CDR3 bases are TGTGCCAGCAGCGAGGCTAGCGGGAGCGGGCAGTACTTC. Translating it yields CASSEASGSGQYF.

This chain connects TRBV4-1 to TRBJ2-3, with 7 bases identical to TRBD2. The CDR3 has 17 residues. Germline CDR1 MGHRA, CDR2 YSYEKL. The V segment lost 2 bases and the J segment 10 bases; nucleotides outside the gene matches: 18. DNA for the CDR3: TGCGCCAGCAGCCAACCCGGGACGGCAGGGCGGGCGGGAGCGCAGTATTTT. Its translation: CASSQPGTAGRAGAQYF.

The chain joins TRBV6-2 or TRBV6-3 to TRBJ2-7; D is uncertain. Germline assignment: CDR1 MNHEY and CDR2 SVGEGT. Deletions cut 2 bases from V and 3 bases from J, with 11 bases between. The CDR3 contains 14 residues. In nucleotides, the CDR3 is TGTGCCAGCAGTTACCTTGACACTGGCTACGAGCAGTACTTC. Its translation: CASSYLDTGYEQYF.

This sequence joins TRBV3-1 (or the pseudogene TRBV3-2) and TRBJ1-4; the D is unclear. This CDR3 spans 14 amino acids. Trimming cost V 1 base and J 4 bases, with 7 bases left between them. Germline loops: CDR1 LGHDT, CDR2 YNNKEL (reference sequence). The CDR3 DNA follows: TGTGCCAGCAGCCAAGGAGGGTATAATGAAAAACTGTTTTTT. It translates to CASSQGGYNEKLFF.

This chain uses TRBV5-1 with TRBJ2-3, with D perhaps TRBD1 (7 bases). Deletions cut 4 bases from V and 2 bases from J, with 20 bases between. Germline V gene lookup returns CDR1 SGHRS and CDR2 YFSETQ. The CDR3 loop spans 17 amino acids. As DNA, the CDR3 is TGCGCCAGCAGCCTCCAGGGGGGCGCCGCGATCACAGATACGCAGTATTTT. Amino acids: CASSLQGGAAITDTQYF.

J is TRBJ2-2 and V is TRBV9; 8 positions agree with TRBD2. V shed 6 bases and J 0 bases; nucleotides not matched to a gene: 4. This CDR3 has 15 amino acids. Germline values: CDR1 SGDLS, CDR2 YYNGEE. CDR3 sequence (DNA): TGTGCCAGCAATGCAGCGGGGGCGAACACCGGGGAGCTGTTTTTT. As protein: CASNAAGANTGELFF.

This rearrangement joins TRBV27 to TRBJ2-2; D is uncertain. Per the germline V gene, CDR1 is MNHEY and CDR2 is SMNVEV (reference sequence). CDR3 length: 16 residues. Trimming removed 2 bases from V and 1 base from J, with 11 bases in between. The chain's CDR3 is CASSLGVPKNTGELFF. DNA of the CDR3: TGTGCCAGCAGTTTAGGGGTCCCTAAGAACACCGGGGAGCTGTTTTTT.

The chain links TRBV5-8 to TRBJ1-5; no definite D call. The CDR3 sequence is 13 residues long. The V end was cut by 4 bases, the J end by 0 bases, with 5 bases between. CDR1 and CDR2 (germline): SGHTS, YDEGEE. The CDR3, as DNA: TGTGCCAGCAGCCCGTATAGCAATCAGCCCCAGCATTTT. It is translated as CASSPYSNQPQHF.

This clone was recorded once. The V call is TRBV3-1 (or the pseudogene TRBV3-2), the J call TRBJ2-7; 12 nucleotides align to TRBD2. This CDR3 comprises 16 residues. Germline assignment: CDR1 LGHDT and CDR2 YNNKEL (reference sequence). The junction had 7 bases not matched to a gene; V was cut back by 2 bases and J by 5 bases. The CDR3 protein is CASSQRLAGVAHEQYF. The CDR3 nucleotides are TGTGCCAGCAGCCAACGACTAGCGGGAGTAGCCCACGAGCAGTACTTC.